Listed below are T cell receptor beta chains from one sample, sequenced in a study of T cell responses to AZD1222 COVID-19 vaccine. Clones were sequenced by immunoSEQ multiplex PCR, and TCRdb holds only the in-frame ones, with some missing. This sample has about 150,000 clones, with roughly 90% found just once. Sequenced here: peripheral blood, sampled 28 days after the second AZD1222 dose. The receptors shown here come from an adult who received the AZD1222 COVID-19 vaccine. Both conserved end residues are part of each CDR3. D genes are given only for firm matches. The size entry is marked missing in some rows and otherwise reads once, few, many or a size class.

V,J,D,size,DNA,CDR3
TRBV19,TRBJ2-7,NA,NA,TGTGCCAGTAACCGGGACGGCTCCTACGAGCAGTACTTC,CASNRDGSYEQYF
TRBV10-3,TRBJ2-7,TRBD2,NA,TGTGCCACCTCCGGGACTAGCGGTGCTGCCTACGAGCAGTACTTC,CATSGTSGAAYEQYF
TRBV3-1/TRBV3-2,TRBJ2-3,TRBD2,NA,TGTGCCAGCAGCCCCAGGACTAGCGGGAAATTATCAGATACGCAGTATTTT,CASSPRTSGKLSDTQYF
TRBV3-1/TRBV3-2,TRBJ2-1,TRBD1,NA,TGTGCCAGCAGCCCAGATAACCGGGACAGGGGTCGTGATGAGCAGTTCTTC,CASSPDNRDRGRDEQFF
TRBV7-2,TRBJ2-2,NA,NA,TGTGCCAGCAGCCCCCGACTTGTTTACACCGGGGAGCTGTTTTTT,CASSPRLVYTGELFF
TRBV2,TRBJ1-2,NA,NA,TGTGCCAGCATGTCAGATAGTGGGGTAGGAGAGGCTGGCTACACCTTC,CASMSDSGVGEAGYTF
TRBV6-5,TRBJ1-2,NA,NA,TGTGCCAGCAGTTACTCGCGGCAGGGTGGTGGCTACACCTTC,CASSYSRQGGGYTF
TRBV19,TRBJ1-2,TRBD1,NA,TGTGCCAGTACCCCAGACCGAGGGGGCATTGGCTACACCTTC,CASTPDRGGIGYTF
TRBV6-1,TRBJ2-7,TRBD1,NA,TGTGCCAGCAGTGGGAGCTCCCGACAGGGGGGCTCCTACGAGCAGTACTTC,CASSGSSRQGGSYEQYF
TRBV6-2/TRBV6-3,TRBJ2-1,NA,NA,TGTGCCAGCAGTTACTCGGGATCGTACAATGAGCAGTTCTTC,CASSYSGSYNEQFF
TRBV5-1,TRBJ1-2,NA,NA,TGCGCCAGCAGCTTGGATGGGGATTTAAACTATGGCTACACCTTC,CASSLDGDLNYGYTF
TRBV6-5,TRBJ2-5,TRBD1,NA,TGTGCCAGCAGTACCGGGACAGGGGGCCCAGAGACCCAGTACTTC,CASSTGTGGPETQYF
TRBV23-1,TRBJ2-6,NA,NA,TGCGCCAGCAGACAGGGAGCGGCCGGGGCCAACGTCCTGACTTTC,CASRQGAAGANVLTF
TRBV6-1,TRBJ2-4,TRBD2,once,TGTGCCAGCAGTGAAGGAGGGCAGGGAGGGAGCATTCAGTACTTC,CASSEGGQGGSIQYF
TRBV3-1/TRBV3-2,TRBJ2-7,NA,NA,TGTGCCAGCAGCCAAGAGGACGGGATTGGGTACGAGCAGTACTTC,CASSQEDGIGYEQYF
TRBV24-1,TRBJ2-1,TRBD2,NA,TGTGCCACCAGTGACACGGGACTAGCGGGAGGCAATGAGCAGTTCTTC,CATSDTGLAGGNEQFF
TRBV15,TRBJ1-1,NA,NA,TGTGCCACCAGCACAGGGTTACGGAACACTGAAGCTTTCTTT,CATSTGLRNTEAFF
TRBV3-1/TRBV3-2,TRBJ1-4,NA,NA,TGTGCCAGCAGCCGCTGGCGGGGGGTGGCGGAAAAACTGTTTTTT,CASSRWRGVAEKLFF
TRBV30,TRBJ1-1,NA,NA,TGTGCCTGGAGCACCCAAGAGGGGACTGAAGCTTTCTTT,CAWSTQEGTEAFF
TRBV28,TRBJ2-6,NA,NA,TGTGCCAGCAGTTTATCCACGATCACAGGTATCGGGGCCAACGTCCTGACTTTC,CASSLSTITGIGANVLTF
TRBV5-4,TRBJ1-1,NA,NA,TGTGCCAGCAGCTTGGAACAGAGGAACACTGAAGCTTTCTTT,CASSLEQRNTEAFF
TRBV27,TRBJ2-6,TRBD2,NA,TGTGCCAGCAGTTCTAGCGGGGGTCTGGCTGGGGCCAACGTCCTGACTTTC,CASSSSGGLAGANVLTF
TRBV5-1,TRBJ2-1,TRBD2,NA,TGCGCCAGCAGCCCAGGGACTAGCGCGGACAATGAGCAGTTCTTC,CASSPGTSADNEQFF
TRBV28,TRBJ2-3,TRBD2,NA,TGTGCCAGCAGTTGGGGAGCGGGAATCACAGATACGCAGTATTTT,CASSWGAGITDTQYF
TRBV7-8,TRBJ2-2,NA,NA,TGTGCCAGCAGCCTTATTGGGCAGAGGAACACCGGGGAGCTGTTTTTT,CASSLIGQRNTGELFF
TRBV30,TRBJ2-5,NA,once,TGTGCCTGGAGTGATCCACGGGACTTCCAAGAGACCCAGTACTTC,CAWSDPRDFQETQYF
TRBV6-2/TRBV6-3,TRBJ2-2,NA,NA,TGTGCCAGCAGCCACGCCATTCGGGGAGGAGGAAGCACCGGGGAGCTGTTTTTT,CASSHAIRGGGSTGELFF
TRBV15,TRBJ1-1,TRBD1,NA,TGTGCCACCAGCAGCGACAGGGGGGCCACTGAAGCTTTCTTT,CATSSDRGATEAFF
TRBV4-2,TRBJ1-3,NA,NA,TGTGCCAGCAGCCCCTCCCTCGACAGCCATGGAAACACCATATATTTT,CASSPSLDSHGNTIYF
TRBV9,TRBJ2-3,TRBD2,NA,TGTGCCAGCTCGGGACTAGCGGGAGTGAAAGATACGCAGTATTTT,CASSGLAGVKDTQYF
TRBV5-4,TRBJ1-1,NA,NA,TGTGCCAGCAGCTTGGTCCCGGCCGATGCTGAAGCTTTCTTT,CASSLVPADAEAFF
TRBV29-1,TRBJ1-1,NA,NA,TGCAGCGTTGAAGAGGACAGTGATGAAGCTTTCTTT,CSVEEDSDEAFF
TRBV7-9,TRBJ2-4,NA,NA,TGTGCCAGCAGCAGATCCGGTGGGGCCAAAAACATTCAGTACTTC,CASSRSGGAKNIQYF
TRBV6-2/TRBV6-3,TRBJ2-1,NA,NA,TGTGCCAGCAGTTACGGGGGTTTGGCAAATGAGCAGTTCTTC,CASSYGGLANEQFF
TRBV6-5,TRBJ1-6,NA,once,TGTGCCAGCAGATCGGGACGTTTGGGGCCCCTCCACTTT,CASRSGRLGPLHF
TRBV5-1,TRBJ2-1,TRBD2,NA,TGCGCCAGCAGCCCAGTAGCGGGGTCTTCCAATGAGCAGTTCTTC,CASSPVAGSSNEQFF